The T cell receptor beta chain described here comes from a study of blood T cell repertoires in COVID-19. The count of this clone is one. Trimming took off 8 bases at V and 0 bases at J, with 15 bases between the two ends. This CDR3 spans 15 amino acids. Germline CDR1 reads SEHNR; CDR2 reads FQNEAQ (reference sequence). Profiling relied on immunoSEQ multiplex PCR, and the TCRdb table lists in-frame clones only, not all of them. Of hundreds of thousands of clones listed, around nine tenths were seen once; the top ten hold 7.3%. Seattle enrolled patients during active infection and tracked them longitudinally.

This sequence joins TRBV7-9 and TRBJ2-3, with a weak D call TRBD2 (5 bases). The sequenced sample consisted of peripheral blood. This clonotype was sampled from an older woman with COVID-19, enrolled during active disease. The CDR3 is CASSADGRSTDTQYF. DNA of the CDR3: TGTGCCAGCTCTGCCGATGGGAGAAGCACAGATACGCAGTATTTT.